These 9 T cell receptor beta chains were all obtained from the same sample, sequenced in a study of memory CD4+ T cells and cytomegalovirus serostatus. Single viable CD3+CD4+CD8-CD45RO+ cells were sorted as the memory CD4+ T cells. The method was immunoSEQ multiplex PCR; TCRdb's version includes in-frame clones alone and lacks a portion of them. The sample has approximately 61,000 clones; around 81% are singletons. Material for sequencing was memory CD4+ T cells from blood. The source is an adult in good health and CMV-seronegative. Some clones in this sample may be carry-over from other donors' samples.

This clone was recorded a few times. The V and J genes are TRBV15 and TRBJ1-5, with D possibly TRBD1 on 6 matching bases. With 1 base removed from V and 9 bases from J, the gap between germline ends came to 13 bases. The CDR3 has 14 amino acids. CDR1 and CDR2 (germline): LNHNV, YYDKDF (reference sequence). The CDR3 coding sequence is TGTGCCACCAGCAGAGCGGGGGCTTGGAGGCCCCAGCATTTT. As protein: CATSRAGAWRPQHF. The whole variable domain, filled in from reference TRBV15 and TRBJ1-5, reads DAMVIQNPRYQVTQFGKPVTLSCSQTLNHNVMYWYQQKSSQAPKLLFHYYDKDFNNEADTPDNFQSRRPNTSFCFLDIRSPGLGDTAMYLCATSRAGAWRPQHFGDGTRLSIL.

The chain links TRBV7-6 to TRBJ2-2; D may be TRBD1 or TRBD2 (5 bases each). CDR1 is SGHVS and CDR2 is FNYEAQ in the germline V gene. V was pared by 1 base and J by 7 bases, with 13 bases between. The CDR3 runs 15 residues. This chain's CDR3 is CASSLGTTRGGELFF. CDR3 nucleotide sequence: TGTGCCAGCAGCTTAGGGACCACGAGGGGCGGGGAGCTGTTTTTT. The variable domain in full, with the rest retrieved from reference TRBV7-6 and TRBJ2-2, is GAGVSQSPRYKVTKRGQDVALRCDPISGHVSLYWYRQALGQGPEFLTYFNYEAQQDKSGLPNDRFSAERPEGSISTLTIQRTEQRDSAMYRCASSLGTTRGGELFFGEGSRLTVL.

The chain carries TRBV7-8 and TRBJ2-2; 9 bases map to TRBD2. Germline assignment: CDR1 SGHVS and CDR2 FQNEAQ. The CDR3 consists of 16 residues. V lost 3 bases and J lost 5; bases outside the gene matches: 7. CDR3 DNA: TGTGCCAGCAGCTTTGGTGCTAGCGGGGTTACCGGGGAGCTGTTTTTT. Protein sequence: CASSFGASGVTGELFF.

The CDR3 DNA follows: TGCACCAGCAGCCAAGACGTTCCATACTCGGACACTGAAGCTTTCTTT. Translated, it gives CTSSQDVPYSDTEAFF. This sequence joins TRBV1 and TRBJ1-1. TRBV1 is given as a pseudogene. CDR3 length: 16 residues.

By sample fraction, this clone is medium-sized. This chain connects TRBV6-5 to TRBJ1-1; 7 positions agree with TRBD1. The germline V gene has CDR1 MNHEY and CDR2 SVGAGI. The CDR3 totals 14 residues. Trimming cost V 6 bases and J 12 bases; bases outside gene matches: 16. CDR3 in DNA: TGTGCCAGCAGGCAGACAGGGACCGGACGAATTACTTTCTTT. Translating it yields CASRQTGTGRITFF.

This chain joins TRBV6-4 and TRBJ1-5, with D tentatively TRBD1 (6 bases). V was trimmed by 3 bases and J by 6 bases, leaving 9 bases between them. Germline lookup yields CDR1 MRHNA and CDR2 SNTAGT. There are 13 residues in the CDR3. Written as DNA, the CDR3 is TGTGCCAGCAGTGATCAGACAGGTCAGCCCCAGCATTTT. Translated: CASSDQTGQPQHF.

V gene TRBV5-1 combines with J gene TRBJ2-2; tentative D call: TRBD2 (5 bases). This CDR3 spans 16 amino acids. Germline CDR1 SGHRS, CDR2 YFSETQ. Trimming stripped 4 bases from V and 2 bases from J, with 15 bases between. For the CDR3, the DNA is TGCGCCAGCAGCATCGGTGAGGGCCTAAACACCGGGGAGCTGTTTTTT. This gives the protein CASSIGEGLNTGELFF.

The V and J genes are TRBV25-1 and TRBJ2-5; D is tentatively TRBD1 or TRBD2 (5 bases each). Germline CDR1 MGHDK, CDR2 SYGVNS. This CDR3 contains 14 residues. V lost 7 bases and J 4 bases, leaving 16 bases between the germline ends. CDR3 loop: CASTQDGRGETQYF. CDR3 coding DNA: TGTGCCAGCACACAGGATGGCCGGGGAGAGACCCAGTACTTC.

This chain links TRBV5-5 with TRBJ1-1, with 9 bases matching TRBD1. This CDR3 is built from 16 residues. CDR1 and CDR2 from the germline V gene are SGHKS and YYEKEE (reference sequence). J lost 5 bases, V lost 4 bases, and 12 bases had no gene match. Written as DNA, the CDR3 is TGTGCCAGCAGCGCACACAGGGGGCAGGGGAGGACTGAAGCTTTCTTT. Translated: CASSAHRGQGRTEAFF.